This T cell receptor (beta chain) was sequenced for a study of blood T cell repertoires in COVID-19. In the source study's methods: It was from reference gene primer amplification that nucleated cell counts were estimated. Clones were sequenced by immunoSEQ multiplex PCR, and TCRdb holds only the in-frame ones, with some missing. Clone size and the V and J calls come from that table; the DNA yielded D and trimming. The sample records around 290,000 clones, around 89% being singletons. V lost 4 bases and J lost 9; bases outside the gene matches: 7. The germline CDR1 and CDR2 sequences are SGHRS and YFSETQ. The CDR3 covers 14 residues.

The chain joins TRBV5-1 to TRBJ1-6; 7 bases are a match to TRBD1. The TCR was taken from a man in his forties with acute or convalescent COVID-19. The specimen sequenced was peripheral blood. CDR3 in amino acids: CASSPGDSLSPLHF. Here the CDR3 DNA reads TGCGCCAGCAGCCCCGGGGACAGTCTTTCACCCCTCCACTTT.